This T cell receptor (beta chain) was recorded in a study of a mutant IDH1 vaccine in newly diagnosed glioma. For the study at large: At weeks 1, 3, 5, 7, 11, 15, 19 and 23, patients received a vaccination, eight in all.

The repertoire was sequenced with immunoSEQ multiplex PCR; TCRdb's copy has only in-frame clones and lacks some. The sample holds roughly 42,000 clones, around 85% seen once. Regarding time point: week 5, during vaccination. Mutant IDH1 20-mer peptide, at 300 ug, made up each vaccine dose, with topical imiquimod. Per germline, CDR1 SGHTA and CDR2 FQGNSA. The CDR3 is 14 residues long. Trimming pared 3 bases from V and 2 bases from J, leaving 10 bases between. On this clone itself: Its antigen is undetermined.

Sequences were derived from PBMCs, sampled from a glioma patient whose treatment included an IDH1 peptide vaccine. This clonotype originated in a man between 40 and 49 years old with glioma. This chain links TRBV7-2 with TRBJ2-5; D gene unclear. CDR3 region: CASSLEQTQETQYF. The DNA for the CDR3 is TGTGCCAGCAGCTTGGAGCAGACGCAAGAGACCCAGTACTTC. Full variable domain (missing parts from reference TRBV7-2 and TRBJ2-5): GAGVSQSPSNKVTEKGKDVELRCDPISGHTALYWYRQSLGQGLEFLIYFQGNSAPDKSGLPSDRFSAERTGGSVSTLTIQRTQQEDSAVYLCASSLEQTQETQYFGPGTRLLVL.